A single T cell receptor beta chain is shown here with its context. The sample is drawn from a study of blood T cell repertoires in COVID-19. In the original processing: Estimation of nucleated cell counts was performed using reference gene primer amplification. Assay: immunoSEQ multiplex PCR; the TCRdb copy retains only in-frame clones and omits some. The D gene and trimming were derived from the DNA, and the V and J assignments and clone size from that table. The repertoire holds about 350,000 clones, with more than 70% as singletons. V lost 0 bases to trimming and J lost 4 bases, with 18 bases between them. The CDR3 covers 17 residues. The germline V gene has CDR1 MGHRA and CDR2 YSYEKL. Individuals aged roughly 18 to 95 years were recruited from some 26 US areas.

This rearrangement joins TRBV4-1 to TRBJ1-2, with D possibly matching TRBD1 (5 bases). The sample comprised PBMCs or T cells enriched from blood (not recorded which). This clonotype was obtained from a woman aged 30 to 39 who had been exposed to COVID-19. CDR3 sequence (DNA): TGCGCCAGCAGCCAAGAGGCCCAGGACATAAGGGTCTATGGCTACACCTTC. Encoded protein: CASSQEAQDIRVYGYTF.